This TCR beta chain was found in a study of T-cell memory formation after mild COVID-19. Study results and limitations: Pre-infection memory carried some responding clones, suggesting that cross-reactive memory joined. Mostly located in CM and EM were contracting CD4+ clones, with contracting CD8+ clones located in EMRA. Clones from the second wave (peaking day 37) had unconfirmed SARS-CoV-2 specificity. Clones that shrank (day 15 to 85) were balanced CD4/CD8, whereas later expanders leaned CD4+.

The germline gives CDR1 SGHNT, CDR2 YYREEE (reference sequence). Trimming shortened V by 0 bases and J by 3 bases, and 12 bases separated the two germline ends. CDR3 size: 15 residues. This clonotype was seen a few times. Its target is unknown. TCRdb recomputed calls from the 5' RACE reads with MiXCR, one row per CDR3 protein. Here the sample spans around 140,000 distinct CDR3 sequences, about 6% being singletons. The source is an adult woman who had mild COVID-19 (a few samples of this study predate the infection). Cell type and time point are not known. Material: PBMCs or a T cell subset sorted from them (not recorded which). The J gene is TRBJ1-1, the V gene TRBV5-4, with a tentative D call TRBD1 (6 bases). The CDR3 region has the DNA TGTGCCAGCAGCTTGGATGCGGGGGGCGACACTGAAGCTTTCTTT. The encoded protein is CASSLDAGGDTEAFF.